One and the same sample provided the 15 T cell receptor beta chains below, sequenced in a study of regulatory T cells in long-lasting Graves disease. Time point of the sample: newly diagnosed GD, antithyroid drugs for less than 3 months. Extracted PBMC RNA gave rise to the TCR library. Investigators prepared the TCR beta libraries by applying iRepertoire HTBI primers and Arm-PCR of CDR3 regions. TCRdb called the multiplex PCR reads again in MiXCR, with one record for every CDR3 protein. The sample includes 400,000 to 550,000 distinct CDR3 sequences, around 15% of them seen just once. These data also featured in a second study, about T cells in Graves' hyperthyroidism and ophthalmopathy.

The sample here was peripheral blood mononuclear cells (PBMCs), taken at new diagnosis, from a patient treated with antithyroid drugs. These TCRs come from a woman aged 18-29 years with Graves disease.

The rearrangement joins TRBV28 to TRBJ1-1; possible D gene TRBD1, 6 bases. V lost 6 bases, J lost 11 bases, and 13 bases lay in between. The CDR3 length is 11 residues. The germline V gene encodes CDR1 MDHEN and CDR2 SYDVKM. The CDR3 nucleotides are TGTGCCAGCAGCGTACAGGGTTGGGCTTTCTTT. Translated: CASSVQGWAFF.

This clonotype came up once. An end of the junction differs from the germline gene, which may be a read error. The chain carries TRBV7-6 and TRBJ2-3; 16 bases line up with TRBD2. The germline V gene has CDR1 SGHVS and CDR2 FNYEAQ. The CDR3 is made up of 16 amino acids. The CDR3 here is CASGLGLAGGQDTQYF. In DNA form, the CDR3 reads TGTGCCAGCGGCTTGGGACTAGCGGGAGGGCAAGATACGCAGTATTTT.

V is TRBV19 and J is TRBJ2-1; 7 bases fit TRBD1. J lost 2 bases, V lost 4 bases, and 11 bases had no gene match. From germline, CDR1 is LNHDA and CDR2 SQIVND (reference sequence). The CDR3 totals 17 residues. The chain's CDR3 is CASSSTGVGLAYNEQFF. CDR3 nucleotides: TGTGCCAGTAGTAGCACAGGGGTCGGGTTGGCCTACAATGAGCAGTTCTTC.

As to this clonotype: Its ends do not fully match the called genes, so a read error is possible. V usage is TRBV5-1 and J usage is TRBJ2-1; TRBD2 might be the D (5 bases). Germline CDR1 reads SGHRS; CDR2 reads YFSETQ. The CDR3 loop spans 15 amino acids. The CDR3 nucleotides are TGCGCCAGCAGCCTTACTAGTATTCTCTACAAAGAGCAGTTCTTC. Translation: CASSLTSILYKEQFF.

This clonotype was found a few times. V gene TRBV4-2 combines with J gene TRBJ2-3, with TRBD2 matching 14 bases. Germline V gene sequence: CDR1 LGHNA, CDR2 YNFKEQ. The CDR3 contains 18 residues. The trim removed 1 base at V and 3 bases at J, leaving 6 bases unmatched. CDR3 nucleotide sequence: TGTGCCAGCAGCCAAGTGGGGACTAGCGGGAGAAAAACAGATACGCAGTATTTT. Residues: CASSQVGTSGRKTDTQYF.

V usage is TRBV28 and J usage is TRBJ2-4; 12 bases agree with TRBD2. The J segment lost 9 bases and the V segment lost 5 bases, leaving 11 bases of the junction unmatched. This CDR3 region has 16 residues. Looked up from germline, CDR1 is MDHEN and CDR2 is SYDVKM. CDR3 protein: CASSVRTSGVSGIQYF. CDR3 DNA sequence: TGTGCCAGCAGTGTAAGGACTAGCGGGGTGAGTGGCATTCAGTACTTC.

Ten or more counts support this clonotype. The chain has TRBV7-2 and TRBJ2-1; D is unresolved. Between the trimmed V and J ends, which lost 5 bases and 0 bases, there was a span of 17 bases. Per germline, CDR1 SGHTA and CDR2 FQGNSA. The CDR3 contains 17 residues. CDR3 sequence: CASSPTRFSSSYNEQFF. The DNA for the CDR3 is TGTGCCAGCAGCCCTACCAGATTCTCGAGCTCCTACAATGAGCAGTTCTTC.

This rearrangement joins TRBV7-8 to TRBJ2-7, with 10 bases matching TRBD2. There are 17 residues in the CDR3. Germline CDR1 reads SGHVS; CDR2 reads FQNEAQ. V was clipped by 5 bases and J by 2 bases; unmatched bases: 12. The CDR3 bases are TGTGCCAGCAGCCCCTCAGAGGTAGCGGGAGGAACCTACGAGCAGTACTTC. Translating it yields CASSPSEVAGGTYEQYF.

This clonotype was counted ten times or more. Here the CDR3 reads CASSDGDATYNEQFF. As DNA, the CDR3 is TGTGCCAGCAGTGATGGGGACGCAACCTACAATGAGCAGTTCTTC. The chain carries TRBV2 and TRBJ2-1; either TRBD1 or TRBD2 may supply D (5 bases each). Trimming took off 3 bases at V and 2 bases at J, with 11 bases between the two ends. From germline, CDR1 is SNHLY and CDR2 FYNNEI. The CDR3 is 15 residues long.

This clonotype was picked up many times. CDR3 region: CASSIQGRNYGYTF. The CDR3 region has the DNA TGTGCCAGCAGCATACAGGGGAGGAACTATGGCTACACCTTC. V gene TRBV28 combines with J gene TRBJ1-2, with TRBD1 matching over 7 bases. Unmatched junction bases numbered 6, after V lost 6 bases and J lost 2 bases. There are 14 residues in the CDR3. Looked up from germline, CDR1 is MDHEN and CDR2 is SYDVKM.

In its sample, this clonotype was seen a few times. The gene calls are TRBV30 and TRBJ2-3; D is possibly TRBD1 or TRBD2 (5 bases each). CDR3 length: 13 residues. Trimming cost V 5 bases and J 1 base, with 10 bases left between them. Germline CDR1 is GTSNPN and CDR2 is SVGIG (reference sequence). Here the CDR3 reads CAWGQGGTDTQYF. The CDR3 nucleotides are TGTGCCTGGGGCCAGGGAGGCACAGATACGCAGTATTTT.

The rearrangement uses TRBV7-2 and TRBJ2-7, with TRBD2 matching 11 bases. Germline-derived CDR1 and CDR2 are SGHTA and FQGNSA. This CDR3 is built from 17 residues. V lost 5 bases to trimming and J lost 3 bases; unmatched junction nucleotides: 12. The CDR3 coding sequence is TGTGCCAGCAGCGAGATAGCGGGAGGGCTTCGGTGCTACGAGCAGTACTTC. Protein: CASSEIAGGLRCYEQYF.

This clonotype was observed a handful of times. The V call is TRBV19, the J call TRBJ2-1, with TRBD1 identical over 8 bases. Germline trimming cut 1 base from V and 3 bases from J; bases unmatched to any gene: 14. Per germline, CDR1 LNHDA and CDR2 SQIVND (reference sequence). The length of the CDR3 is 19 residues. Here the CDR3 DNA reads TGTGCCAGTAGTATAGCAGGCAAATTCGCGACAGGGGTCTACAATGAGCAGTTCTTC. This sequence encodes CASSIAGKFATGVYNEQFF.

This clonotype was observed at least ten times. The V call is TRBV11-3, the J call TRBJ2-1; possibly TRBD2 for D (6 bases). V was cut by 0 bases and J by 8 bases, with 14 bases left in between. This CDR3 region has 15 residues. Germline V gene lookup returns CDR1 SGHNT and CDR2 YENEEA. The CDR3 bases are TGTGCCAGCAGCTTAGAGGGAGGCCTTCTAGATGAGCAGTTCTTC. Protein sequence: CASSLEGGLLDEQFF.

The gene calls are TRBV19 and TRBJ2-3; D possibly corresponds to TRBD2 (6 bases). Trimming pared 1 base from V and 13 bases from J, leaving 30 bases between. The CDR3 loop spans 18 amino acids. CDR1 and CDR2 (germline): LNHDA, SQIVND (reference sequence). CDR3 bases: TGTGCCAGTAGTATAGTTTCAGATCGCGGGACCTCCGGCAGTTCGAAGTATTTT. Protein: CASSIVSDRGTSGSSKYF.